This T cell receptor beta chain was found in a study of blood T cells in healthy people across ages. A second roughly 6 to 12 cycle PCR used barcoded and J-beta primers. Through a template-switch adaptor with 12 random nucleotides, each cDNA molecule received a tag. TCRdb re-called the 5' RACE reads with MiXCR, one entry per CDR3 protein. The sample yields 550,000 to 800,000 distinct CDR3 sequences, approximately 30% seen once. Collection of ten milliliters of peripheral blood was performed for each donor. The amount of total RNA extracted per sample was at least 5.5 micrograms. Sequencing was performed on blood. This TCR came from an elderly woman in good health.

For the CDR3, the DNA is TGCAGTGCTAGAGATCCCCTAGCGGGAGTATACGAGCAGTACTTC. The encoded protein is CSARDPLAGVYEQYF. The chain has TRBV20-1 and TRBJ2-5, with 10 bases fitting TRBD2. The J call is in doubt because the DNA end fits TRBJ2-7 better. The CDR3 sequence is 15 residues long. Looked up from germline, CDR1 is DFQATT and CDR2 is SNEGSKA (reference sequence).